The 14 T cell receptor beta chains listed next were all sequenced from one sample in a study of blood T cell repertoires in COVID-19. Sequenced by immunoSEQ multiplex PCR; TCRdb stores in-frame clones only, minus some. Here the sample spans roughly 160,000 clones, under 95% being singletons. Specimen: peripheral blood. The receptors here all came from a young man with acute or convalescent COVID-19.

This clone was detected once. This chain uses TRBV7-9 with TRBJ2-7, with 10 bases fitting TRBD2. CDR3 size: 14 residues. Germline V CDR1 and CDR2: SEHNR, FQNEAQ (reference sequence). V dropped 5 bases and J dropped 0; count of bases not matched to a gene: 1. This CDR3 reads CASSRTSGSYEQYF. The CDR3 bases are TGTGCCAGCAGCCGGACTAGCGGCTCCTACGAGCAGTACTTC.

The rearrangement joins TRBV5-1 to TRBJ2-3, with 10 bases matching TRBD2. CDR1 SGHRS and CDR2 YFSETQ come from the germline V gene. The junction had 14 bases not matched to a gene; V was cut back by 4 bases and J by 6 bases. The CDR3 length is 17 residues. CDR3 coding DNA: TGCGCCAGCAGCCGTAGACTAGCGGGTTTAGGGGGGGATACGCAGTATTTT. This gives the protein CASSRRLAGLGGDTQYF.

This clone appeared once. The rearrangement uses TRBV19 and TRBJ1-4; the match to TRBD1 covers 9 bases. CDR1 is LNHDA, CDR2 SQIVND, per germline (reference sequence). V was clipped by 8 bases and J by 3 bases; unmatched bases: 4. This CDR3 is built from 14 residues. The CDR3 DNA reads TGTGCCAGTGGGACAGGGAAGGCTAATGAAAAACTGTTTTTT. As protein: CASGTGKANEKLFF.

V and J are TRBV19 and TRBJ1-2, with 7 positions matching TRBD1. With V trimmed by 2 bases and J by 4 bases, 4 bases remained unmatched. The V gene's germline CDR1 is LNHDA and CDR2 SQIVND (reference sequence). The length of the CDR3 is 14 residues. CDR3 sequence reads: CASSITGVIYGYTF. The CDR3 bases are TGTGCCAGTAGTATAACAGGGGTAATCTATGGCTACACCTTC.

This CDR3 is CASSLAQGARTEAFF. In DNA form, the CDR3 reads TGTGCCAGCAGCTTGGCCCAGGGGGCGCGCACTGAAGCTTTCTTT. The V gene is TRBV5-4, the J gene TRBJ1-1, with 8 bases that match TRBD1. V trimming: 0 bases; J trimming: 4 bases; junction bases outside the gene matches: 5. This CDR3 has 15 amino acids. CDR1 and CDR2 from the germline V gene are SGHNT and YYREEE (reference sequence).

The CDR3 region has the DNA TGTGCCAGCAGCTTAGATCGGACAGCCGAGCAGTACTTC. This sequence encodes CASSLDRTAEQYF. The rearrangement uses TRBV11-2 and TRBJ2-7; possibly TRBD1 for D (6 bases). Germline values: CDR1 SGHAT, CDR2 FQNNGV. The CDR3 is 13 amino acids. Trimming shortened V by 0 bases and J by 6 bases, and 9 bases separated the two germline ends. Supplemented by reference TRBV11-2 and TRBJ2-7, the full variable domain reads EAGVAQSPRYKIIEKRQSVAFWCNPISGHATLYWYQQILGQGPKLLIQFQNNGVVDDSQLPKDRFSAERLKGVDSTLKIQPAKLEDSAVYLCASSLDRTAEQYFGPGTRLTVT.

This chain links TRBV5-1 with TRBJ1-2; no clear D. With 3 bases removed from V and 0 bases from J, the gap between germline ends came to 6 bases. CDR1 is SGHRS and CDR2 is YFSETQ in the germline V gene. CDR3 length: 13 residues. The CDR3 loop reads CASSSSANYGYTF. The CDR3 region has the DNA TGCGCCAGCAGCTCTTCAGCTAACTATGGCTACACCTTC. The whole variable domain, remainder taken from reference TRBV5-1 and TRBJ1-2, is KAGVTQTPRYLIKTRGQQVTLSCSPISGHRSVSWYQQTPGQGLQFLFEYFSETQRNKGNFPGRFSGRQFSNSRSEMNVSTLELGDSALYLCASSSSANYGYTFGSGTRLTVV.

V usage is TRBV14 and J usage is TRBJ2-5; D is unclear. Per the germline V gene, CDR1 is SGHDN and CDR2 is FVKESK. V gave up 1 base and J gave up 4 bases, with 4 bases separating them. CDR3 length equals 12 residues. The CDR3 region has the DNA TGTGCCAGCAGCCAAGTCCGAGAGACCCAGTACTTC. It translates to CASSQVRETQYF.

The CDR3 here is CASSLDRASNQPQHF. CDR3 nucleotides: TGTGCCAGCAGTTTAGACAGGGCGAGCAATCAGCCCCAGCATTTT. The chain combines TRBV6-5 with TRBJ1-5; 7 bases agree with TRBD1. The CDR3 covers 15 residues. Germline CDR1 and CDR2: MNHEY and SVGAGI. Trimming took 4 bases from V and 1 from J; bases not matched to a gene: 4.

The gene calls are TRBV2 and TRBJ2-7; the match to TRBD1 covers 9 bases. The germline gives CDR1 SNHLY, CDR2 FYNNEI. CDR3 size: 13 residues. J lost 3 bases, V lost 7 bases, and 4 bases had no gene match. The CDR3, as DNA: TGTGCCAGCACGGGACAGGGATTCTACGAGCAGTACTTC. Its translation: CASTGQGFYEQYF.

This rearrangement joins TRBV14 to TRBJ2-2; TRBD1 matches 8 bases. The CDR3 sequence is 18 residues long. V lost 3 bases, J lost 1 base, and 10 bases stayed unmatched. Germline-derived CDR1 and CDR2 are SGHDN and FVKESK. Here the CDR3 DNA reads TGTGCCAGCAGCCACCGTAAATTGACAGGGGAGAACACCGGGGAGCTGTTTTTT. Its protein is CASSHRKLTGENTGELFF.

This clone has just one count. The genes are TRBV11-2 and TRBJ2-1, with D tentatively TRBD2 (6 bases). This CDR3 has 16 residues. V was cut by 2 bases and J by 3 bases, with 14 bases left in between. The germline gives CDR1 SGHAT, CDR2 FQNNGV. The CDR3 sequence is CASSLNPTSYYNEQFF. CDR3 in DNA: TGTGCCAGCAGCTTAAACCCAACTAGCTACTACAATGAGCAGTTCTTC.

The chain links TRBV5-1 to TRBJ2-6; 9 bases are shared with TRBD1. Per germline, CDR1 SGHRS and CDR2 YFSETQ. The trim removed 2 bases at V and 4 bases at J, leaving 7 bases unmatched. The CDR3 runs to 17 residues. CDR3: CASSLGQGFSGANVLTF. The CDR3 coding sequence is TGCGCCAGCAGCTTAGGACAGGGGTTCTCCGGGGCCAACGTCCTGACTTTC. Using reference TRBV5-1 and TRBJ2-6 for the parts outside the CDR3, the full variable domain is KAGVTQTPRYLIKTRGQQVTLSCSPISGHRSVSWYQQTPGQGLQFLFEYFSETQRNKGNFPGRFSGRQFSNSRSEMNVSTLELGDSALYLCASSLGQGFSGANVLTFGAGSRLTVL.

This clone was detected only once. This chain links TRBV3-1 (or the pseudogene TRBV3-2) with TRBJ1-1, with a possible D match to TRBD1 (5 bases). The V end lost 0 bases, the J end lost 1 base, and 9 bases lay between the germline ends. Per the germline V gene, CDR1 is LGHDT and CDR2 is YNNKEL (reference sequence). This CDR3 is built from 15 residues. The CDR3: CASSQERGGNTEAFF. The CDR3 region has the DNA TGTGCCAGCAGCCAAGAACGCGGGGGGAACACTGAAGCTTTCTTT.